The 4 T cell receptor beta chains given below trace back to one sample, sequenced in a study of spatial heterogeneity in lung cancer. Whole-study findings and limits: Tumor mutation count correlated with how many alpha and beta TCRs expanded intratumorally.

Each CDR3 protein is one row after TCRdb ran MiXCR on the 5' RACE reads. The sample holds approximately 6,000 distinct CDR3 sequences, roughly 12% seen once. Time point: sample taken at primary tumor resection. These TCRs are of unknown antigen specificity. The sample here was lung tumor tissue, taken at surgery. These receptor sequences come from a female donor with early-stage non-small cell lung cancer.

At least ten counts were recorded for this clonotype. V gene TRBV9 combines with J gene TRBJ2-1; 7 nucleotides align to TRBD2. In germline, CDR1 is SGDLS, CDR2 YYNGEE. After removal of 3 bases from V and 10 bases from J, the junction contained 7 bases not matched to a gene. The CDR3 length is 13 residues. The CDR3 region has the DNA TGTGCCAGCAGCGGGCCGGGGACTATCGAGCAGTTCTTC. Translating gives CASSGPGTIEQFF.

By frequency in the sample, this clonotype is medium-sized. The V and J genes are TRBV12-3 or TRBV12-4 and TRBJ1-5; 7 bases fit TRBD1. Trimming at V came to 2 bases and at J to 5 bases, leaving 9 bases not matched to a gene. The CDR3 consists of 16 residues. CDR3 in DNA: TGTGCCAGCAGTTTAATGTTTAGACAGGGTGATCAGCCCCAGCATTTT. This translates into CASSLMFRQGDQPQHF.

This clonotype is categorized as medium-sized. The CDR3 region is CASSPDRGFQPQHF. CDR3 nucleotide sequence: TGTGCCAGCAGTCCTGACAGGGGATTTCAGCCCCAGCATTTT. The V and J genes are TRBV12-3 or TRBV12-4 and TRBJ1-5; 8 positions match TRBD1. The CDR3 runs to 14 residues. V shed 5 bases and J 6 bases; nucleotides not matched to a gene: 6.

This clonotype was seen many times. J is TRBJ1-1 and V is TRBV3-1; D gene unclear. V lost 1 base, J lost 0 bases, and 6 bases lay in between. The CDR3 spans 14 residues. Germline loops: CDR1 LGHDT, CDR2 YNNKEL (reference sequence). CDR3 bases: TGTGCCAGCAGCCAAGGTGGCCTGAACACTGAAGCTTTCTTT. It specifies CASSQGGLNTEAFF.